This T cell receptor beta chain was captured by sequencing in a study of blood T cell repertoires in COVID-19. At the level of the study: Both acute and convalescent COVID-19 samples were obtained from the United States, Italy and Spain.

This CDR3 comprises 14 residues. The V end lost 6 bases, the J end lost 0 bases, and 9 bases lay between the germline ends. Germline V CDR1 and CDR2: MNHEY, SVGAGI. The repertoire was sequenced with immunoSEQ multiplex PCR; TCRdb's copy has only in-frame clones and lacks some. The sample records approximately 41,000 clones, approximately 80% being singletons. The TCR sequence derives from a woman older than 75 with acute or convalescent COVID-19. Sample: peripheral blood. The chain couples TRBV6-5 to TRBJ1-3; TRBD1 might be the D (5 bases). The CDR3 sequence is CASRDSSSGNTIYF. DNA for the CDR3: TGTGCCAGCAGAGACAGTTCCTCTGGAAACACCATATATTTT.